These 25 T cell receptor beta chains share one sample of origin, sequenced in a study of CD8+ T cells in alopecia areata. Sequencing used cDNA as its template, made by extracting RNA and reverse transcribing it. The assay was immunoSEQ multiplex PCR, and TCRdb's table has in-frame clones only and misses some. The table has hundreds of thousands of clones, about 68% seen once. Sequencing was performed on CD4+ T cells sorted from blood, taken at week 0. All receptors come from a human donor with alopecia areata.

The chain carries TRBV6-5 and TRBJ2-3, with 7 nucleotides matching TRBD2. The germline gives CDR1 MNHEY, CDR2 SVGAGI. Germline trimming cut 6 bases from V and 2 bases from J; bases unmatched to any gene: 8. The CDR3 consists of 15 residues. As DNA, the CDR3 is TGTGCCAGCAGCCCGGGACTACGAGACACAGATACGCAGTATTTT. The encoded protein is CASSPGLRDTDTQYF.

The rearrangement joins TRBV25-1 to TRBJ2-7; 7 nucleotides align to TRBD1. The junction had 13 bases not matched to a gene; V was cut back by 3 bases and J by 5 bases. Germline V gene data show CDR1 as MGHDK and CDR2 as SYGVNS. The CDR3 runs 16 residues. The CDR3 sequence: CASSDPRRQGRNEQYF. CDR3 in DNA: TGTGCCAGCAGTGACCCCAGGAGACAGGGTAGGAACGAGCAGTACTTC.

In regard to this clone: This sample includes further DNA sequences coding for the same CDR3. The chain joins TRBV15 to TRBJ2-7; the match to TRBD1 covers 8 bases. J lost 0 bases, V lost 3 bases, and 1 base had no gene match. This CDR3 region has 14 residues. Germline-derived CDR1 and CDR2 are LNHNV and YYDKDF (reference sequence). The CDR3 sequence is CATSRDRVSYEQYF. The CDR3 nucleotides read TGTGCCACCAGCAGGGACAGGGTCTCCTACGAGCAGTACTTC.

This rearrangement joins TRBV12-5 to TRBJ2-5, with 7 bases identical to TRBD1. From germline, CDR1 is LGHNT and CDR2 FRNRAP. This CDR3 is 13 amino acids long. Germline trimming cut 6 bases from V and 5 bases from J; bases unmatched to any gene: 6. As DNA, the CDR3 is TGTGCTAGTGGAACCGGGACAGTTGAGACCCAGTACTTC. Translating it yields CASGTGTVETQYF.

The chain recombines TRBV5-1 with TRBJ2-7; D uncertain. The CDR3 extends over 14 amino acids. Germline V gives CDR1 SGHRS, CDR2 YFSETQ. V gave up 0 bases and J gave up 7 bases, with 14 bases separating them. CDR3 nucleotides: TGCGCCAGCAGCTTGGGGCCGAGCTTTGGGGAGCAGTACTTC. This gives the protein CASSLGPSFGEQYF. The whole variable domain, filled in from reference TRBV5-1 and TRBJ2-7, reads KAGVTQTPRYLIKTRGQQVTLSCSPISGHRSVSWYQQTPGQGLQFLFEYFSETQRNKGNFPGRFSGRQFSNSRSEMNVSTLELGDSALYLCASSLGPSFGEQYFGPGTRLTVT.

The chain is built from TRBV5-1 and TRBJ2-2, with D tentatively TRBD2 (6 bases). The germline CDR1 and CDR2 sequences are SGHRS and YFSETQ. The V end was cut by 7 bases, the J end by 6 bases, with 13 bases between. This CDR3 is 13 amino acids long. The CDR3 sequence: CASSKAGSGELFF. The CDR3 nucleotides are TGCGCCAGCTCCAAGGCGGGGTCCGGGGAGCTGTTTTTT.

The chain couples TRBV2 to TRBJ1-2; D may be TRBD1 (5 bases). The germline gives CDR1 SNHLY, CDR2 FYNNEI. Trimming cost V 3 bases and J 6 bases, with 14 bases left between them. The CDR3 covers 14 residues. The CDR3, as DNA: TGTGCCAGCAGTGATCGAGTAAGGGGTAATGGCTACACCTTC. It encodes CASSDRVRGNGYTF.

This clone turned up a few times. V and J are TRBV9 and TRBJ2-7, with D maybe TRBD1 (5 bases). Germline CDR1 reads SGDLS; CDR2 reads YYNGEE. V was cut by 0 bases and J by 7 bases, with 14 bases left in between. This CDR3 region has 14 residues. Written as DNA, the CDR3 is TGTGCCAGCAGCGTAGGAACAGGAACTGTGGAGCAGTACTTC. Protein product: CASSVGTGTVEQYF.

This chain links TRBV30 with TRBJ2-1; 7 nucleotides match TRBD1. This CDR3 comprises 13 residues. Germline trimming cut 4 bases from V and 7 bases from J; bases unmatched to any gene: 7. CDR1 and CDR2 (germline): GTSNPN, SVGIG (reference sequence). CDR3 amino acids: CAWTEGARNEQFF. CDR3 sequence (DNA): TGTGCCTGGACTGAGGGGGCGAGGAATGAGCAGTTCTTC. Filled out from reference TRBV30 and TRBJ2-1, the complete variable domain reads SQTIHQWPATLVQPVGSPLSLECTVEGTSNPNLYWYRQAAGRGLQLLFYSVGIGQISSEVPQNLSASRPQDRQFILSSKKLLLSDSGFYLCAWTEGARNEQFFGPGTRLTVL.

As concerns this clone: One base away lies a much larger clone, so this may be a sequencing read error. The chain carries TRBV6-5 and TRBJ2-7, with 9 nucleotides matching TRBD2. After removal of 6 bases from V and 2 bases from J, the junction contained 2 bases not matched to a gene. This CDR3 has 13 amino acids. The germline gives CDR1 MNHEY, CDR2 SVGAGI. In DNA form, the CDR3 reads TGTGCCAGCAGAGTAGCGGGGGCCTACGAGCAGTACTTC. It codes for CASRVAGAYEQYF.

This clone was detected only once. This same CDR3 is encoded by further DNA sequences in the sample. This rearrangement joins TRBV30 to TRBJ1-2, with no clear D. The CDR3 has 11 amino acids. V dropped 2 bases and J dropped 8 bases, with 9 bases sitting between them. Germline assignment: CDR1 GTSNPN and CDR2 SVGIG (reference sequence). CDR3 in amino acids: CAWSSGGGYTF. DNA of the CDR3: TGTGCCTGGAGTTCGGGAGGCGGCTACACCTTC.

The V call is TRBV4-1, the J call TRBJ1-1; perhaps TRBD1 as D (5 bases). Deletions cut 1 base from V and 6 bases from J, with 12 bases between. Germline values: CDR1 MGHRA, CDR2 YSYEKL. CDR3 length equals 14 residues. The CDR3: CASSQVSGWPEAFF. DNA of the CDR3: TGCGCCAGCAGCCAAGTTTCAGGGTGGCCTGAAGCTTTCTTT.

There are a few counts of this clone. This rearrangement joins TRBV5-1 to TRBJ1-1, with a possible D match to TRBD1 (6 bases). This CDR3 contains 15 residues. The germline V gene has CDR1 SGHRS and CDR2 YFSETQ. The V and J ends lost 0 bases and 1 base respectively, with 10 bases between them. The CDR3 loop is CASSLEGGGNTEAFF. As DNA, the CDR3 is TGCGCCAGCAGCTTGGAAGGGGGTGGGAACACTGAAGCTTTCTTT.

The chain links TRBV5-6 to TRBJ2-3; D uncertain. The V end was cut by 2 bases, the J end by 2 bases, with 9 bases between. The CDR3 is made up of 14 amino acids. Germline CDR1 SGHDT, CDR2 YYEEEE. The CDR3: CASSFQIYTDTQYF. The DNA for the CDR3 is TGTGCCAGCAGCTTTCAGATTTACACAGATACGCAGTATTTT.

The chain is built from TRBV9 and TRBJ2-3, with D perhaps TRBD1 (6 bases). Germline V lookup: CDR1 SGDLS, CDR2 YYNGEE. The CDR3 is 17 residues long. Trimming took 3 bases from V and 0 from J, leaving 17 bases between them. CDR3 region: CASSALKDRVSTDTQYF. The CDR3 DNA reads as TGTGCCAGCAGCGCACTGAAGGACAGAGTAAGCACAGATACGCAGTATTTT. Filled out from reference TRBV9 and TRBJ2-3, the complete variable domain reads DSGVTQTPKHLITATGQRVTLRCSPRSGDLSVYWYQQSLDQGLQFLIQYYNGEERAKGNILERFSAQQFPDLHSELNLSSLELGDSALYFCASSALKDRVSTDTQYFGPGTRLTVL.

CDR3 DNA sequence: TGCGCCAGCAGCGTCGGAACGAGAAACACCATATATTTT. Residues: CASSVGTRNTIYF. V usage is TRBV5-1 and J usage is TRBJ1-3; D remains ambiguous. The length of the CDR3 is 13 residues. Germline V gene sequence: CDR1 SGHRS, CDR2 YFSETQ. V lost 4 bases and J lost 5, with 10 bases in between.

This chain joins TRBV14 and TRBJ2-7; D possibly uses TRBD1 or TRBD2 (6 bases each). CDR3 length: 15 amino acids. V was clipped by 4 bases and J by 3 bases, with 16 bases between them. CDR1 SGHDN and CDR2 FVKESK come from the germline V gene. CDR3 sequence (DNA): TGTGCCAGCAGCCCCACCGGGGGCGCCTTCTACGAGCAGTACTTC. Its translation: CASSPTGGAFYEQYF.

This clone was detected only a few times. CDR3 amino acids: CASSIRDWTANYGYTF. The CDR3 nucleotides read TGTGCCAGTAGTATAAGAGACTGGACAGCCAACTATGGCTACACCTTC. The chain carries TRBV19 and TRBJ1-2, with TRBD1 as a possible D gene (6 bases). This CDR3 has 16 amino acids. Germline V lookup: CDR1 LNHDA, CDR2 SQIVND (reference sequence). V lost 2 bases and J lost 2, with 15 bases in between.

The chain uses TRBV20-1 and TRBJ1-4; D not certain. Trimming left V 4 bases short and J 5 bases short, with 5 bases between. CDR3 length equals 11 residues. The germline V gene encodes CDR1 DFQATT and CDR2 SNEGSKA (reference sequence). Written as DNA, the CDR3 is TGCAGTGCTACAGCGAATGAAAAACTGTTTTTT. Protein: CSATANEKLFF.

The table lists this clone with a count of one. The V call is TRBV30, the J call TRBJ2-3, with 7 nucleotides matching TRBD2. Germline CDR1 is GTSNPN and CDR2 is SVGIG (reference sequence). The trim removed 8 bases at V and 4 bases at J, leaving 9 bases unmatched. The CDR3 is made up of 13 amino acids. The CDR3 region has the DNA TGTGCCCTCAGACTAGCAGACCCAGATACGCAGTATTTT. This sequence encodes CALRLADPDTQYF.

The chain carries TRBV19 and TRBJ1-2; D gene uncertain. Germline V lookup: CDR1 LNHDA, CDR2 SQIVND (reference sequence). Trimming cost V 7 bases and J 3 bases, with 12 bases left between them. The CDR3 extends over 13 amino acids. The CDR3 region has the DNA TGTGCCAGTAATGACGAAAGGGACTATGGCTACACCTTC. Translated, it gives CASNDERDYGYTF. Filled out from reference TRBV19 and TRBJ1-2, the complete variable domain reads DGGITQSPKYLFRKEGQNVTLSCEQNLNHDAMYWYRQDPGQGLRLIYYSQIVNDFQKGDIAEGYSVSREKKESFPLTVTSAQKNPTAFYLCASNDERDYGYTFGSGTRLTVV.

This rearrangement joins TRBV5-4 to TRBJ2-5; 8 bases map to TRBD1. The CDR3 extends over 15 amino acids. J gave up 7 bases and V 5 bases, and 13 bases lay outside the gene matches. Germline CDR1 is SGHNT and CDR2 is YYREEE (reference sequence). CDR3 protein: CASRVGSGQGGTQYF. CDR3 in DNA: TGTGCCAGCAGAGTGGGGTCTGGACAGGGAGGGACCCAGTACTTC.

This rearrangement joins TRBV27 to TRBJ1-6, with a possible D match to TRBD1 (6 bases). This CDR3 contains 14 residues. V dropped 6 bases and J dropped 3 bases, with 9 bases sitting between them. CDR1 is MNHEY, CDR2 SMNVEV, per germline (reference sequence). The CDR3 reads CASSPQGYNSPLHF. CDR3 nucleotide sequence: TGTGCCAGCAGCCCACAGGGCTATAATTCACCCCTCCACTTT.

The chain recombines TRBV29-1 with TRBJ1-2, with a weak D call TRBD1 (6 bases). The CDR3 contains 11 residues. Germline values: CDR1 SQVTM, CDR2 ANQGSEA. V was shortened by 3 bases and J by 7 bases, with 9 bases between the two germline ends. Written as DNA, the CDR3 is TGCAGCGTTGACAGGGGCGGTGGCTACACCTTC. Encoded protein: CSVDRGGGYTF.

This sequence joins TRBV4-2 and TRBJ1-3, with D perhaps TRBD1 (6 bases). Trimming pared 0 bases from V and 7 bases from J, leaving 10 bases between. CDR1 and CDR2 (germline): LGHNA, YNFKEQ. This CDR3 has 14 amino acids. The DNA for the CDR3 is TGTGCCAGCAGCCAAGATGTGCAGGGGAACACCATATATTTT. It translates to CASSQDVQGNTIYF.